A single sample gave rise to the 8 T cell receptor beta chains below, sequenced in a study of siplizumab effects on memory and regulatory T cells. The table came from immunoSEQ multiplex PCR; TCRdb's copy has only in-frame clones and leaves some out. The table records tens of thousands of clones, roughly 93% of them present only once. Sequenced: CD8+ T cells sorted from blood. These receptors were collected from a human donor in good health.

V is TRBV28 and J is TRBJ1-5; D might be TRBD1 (6 bases). With 8 bases removed from V and 0 bases from J, the gap between germline ends came to 14 bases. The CDR3 totals 15 residues. Germline loops: CDR1 MDHEN, CDR2 SYDVKM. The CDR3 DNA reads TGTGCCAGCCGAAAACGACAGGATAGCAATCAGCCCCAGCATTTT. It yields the protein CASRKRQDSNQPQHF.

V and J are TRBV13 and TRBJ2-7, with TRBD1 matching over 10 bases. This CDR3 contains 14 residues. The ends lost 5 bases at V and 6 bases at J; junction bases unmatched: 7. Germline V CDR1 and CDR2: PRHDT, FYEKMQ (reference sequence). The CDR3 DNA follows: TGTGCCAGCAGCCGCGGGACAGGGGAACGCGAGCAGTACTTC. It translates to CASSRGTGEREQYF.

This chain links TRBV18 with TRBJ2-7; maybe TRBD2 (6 bases). Trimming took 1 base from V and 6 from J, leaving 16 bases between them. CDR3 size: 15 residues. Germline V gives CDR1 KGHSH, CDR2 LQKENI. The DNA of the CDR3 is TGTGCCAGCTCACCACGGGTCTCGGAGGGCGCCGAGCAGTACTTC. Translation gives CASSPRVSEGAEQYF.

The CDR3, as DNA: TGTGCCAGCAGTTCCAGGGACTCCTACGAGCAGTACTTC. Amino acids: CASSSRDSYEQYF. This chain joins TRBV5-4 and TRBJ2-7; possibly TRBD1 for D (5 bases). Looked up from germline, CDR1 is SGHNT and CDR2 is YYREEE (reference sequence). This CDR3 spans 13 amino acids. V was shortened by 5 bases and J by 0 bases, with 9 bases between the two germline ends.

This clone showed up just once. The chain combines TRBV19 with TRBJ2-7; unclear D gene. Germline values: CDR1 LNHDA, CDR2 SQIVND (reference sequence). The length of the CDR3 is 13 residues. V lost 6 bases and J lost 2, with 11 bases in between. The chain's CDR3 is CASSPVNTYEQYF. Here the CDR3 DNA reads TGTGCCAGTAGCCCCGTAAACACCTACGAGCAGTACTTC.

The chain recombines TRBV27 with TRBJ1-2; weak D call: TRBD1 (5 bases). The V end was cut by 3 bases, the J end by 8 bases, with 19 bases between. Looked up from germline, CDR1 is MNHEY and CDR2 is SMNVEV (reference sequence). The CDR3 has 15 residues. The CDR3 nucleotides are TGTGCCAGCAGTTTTACGAGGGGTGTAGGAGGGGGCTACACCTTC. Its translation: CASSFTRGVGGGYTF.

A word on this clone: Other nucleotide sequences in the sample specify the same CDR3. The chain is built from TRBV27 and TRBJ2-7; possibly TRBD2 for D (5 bases). Germline V gene lookup returns CDR1 MNHEY and CDR2 SMNVEV (reference sequence). Trimming pared 0 bases from V and 3 bases from J, leaving 6 bases between. The CDR3 is made up of 13 amino acids. The CDR3 here is CASSLSGSYEQYF. The DNA for the CDR3 is TGTGCCAGCAGTTTATCAGGGAGCTACGAGCAGTACTTC.

The genes are TRBV5-4 and TRBJ2-1; 9 positions agree with TRBD2. The CDR3 loop spans 16 amino acids. After removal of 2 bases from V and 0 bases from J, the junction contained 3 bases not matched to a gene. From germline, CDR1 is SGHNT and CDR2 YYREEE (reference sequence). CDR3 protein: CASSFLAGTSYNEQFF. Written as DNA, the CDR3 is TGTGCCAGCAGCTTTCTAGCGGGGACCTCCTACAATGAGCAGTTCTTC.